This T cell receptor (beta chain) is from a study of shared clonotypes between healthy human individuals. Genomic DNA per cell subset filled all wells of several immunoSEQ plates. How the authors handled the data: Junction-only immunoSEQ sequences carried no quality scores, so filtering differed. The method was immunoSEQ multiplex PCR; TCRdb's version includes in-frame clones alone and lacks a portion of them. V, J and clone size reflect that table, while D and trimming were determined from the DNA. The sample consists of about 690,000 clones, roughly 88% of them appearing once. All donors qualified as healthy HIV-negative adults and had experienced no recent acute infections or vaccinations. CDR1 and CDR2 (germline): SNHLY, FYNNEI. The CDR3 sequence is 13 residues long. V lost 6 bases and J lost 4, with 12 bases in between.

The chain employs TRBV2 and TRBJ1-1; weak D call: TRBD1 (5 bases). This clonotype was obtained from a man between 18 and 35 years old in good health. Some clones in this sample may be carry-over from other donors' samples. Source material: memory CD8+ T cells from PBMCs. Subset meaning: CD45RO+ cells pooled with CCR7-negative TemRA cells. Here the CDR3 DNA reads TGTGCCAGCAGGCCCGGGGCGGGCACTGAAGCTTTCTTT. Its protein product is CASRPGAGTEAFF.